This TCR beta chain was recorded in a study of siplizumab effects on memory and regulatory T cells. This table comes from immunoSEQ multiplex PCR, and its TCRdb copy is limited to in-frame clones, with some not included. Of some 100,000 clones listed, 75% to 95% were seen once; the top ten hold roughly 2.8%. The CDR3 sequence is 14 residues long. The germline V and J ends were trimmed by 5 bases and 2 bases, with 10 bases remaining between them. Germline lookup yields CDR1 MNHEY and CDR2 SVGAGI. What was sequenced was CD4+ T cells sorted from blood. The V and J genes are TRBV6-5 and TRBJ2-1, with D unresolved. This receptor was identified in a human donor in good health. Some clones in this sample may be carry-over from other donors' samples. The CDR3 DNA follows: TGTGCCAGCAGTCCCGGCGGACCCTACAATGAGCAGTTCTTC. It is translated as CASSPGGPYNEQFF.